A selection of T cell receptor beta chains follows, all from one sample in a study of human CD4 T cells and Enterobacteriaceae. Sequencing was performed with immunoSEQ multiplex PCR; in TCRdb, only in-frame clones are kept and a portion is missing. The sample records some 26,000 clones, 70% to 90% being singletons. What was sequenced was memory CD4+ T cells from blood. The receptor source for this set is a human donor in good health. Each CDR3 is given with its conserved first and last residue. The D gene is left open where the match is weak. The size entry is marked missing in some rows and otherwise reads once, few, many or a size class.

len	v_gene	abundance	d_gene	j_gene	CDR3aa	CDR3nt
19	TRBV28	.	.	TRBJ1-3	CASSTPRKERFTSGNTIYF	TGTGCCAGCAGTACCCCGAGAAAGGAGAGGTTTACTTCTGGAAACACCATATATTTT
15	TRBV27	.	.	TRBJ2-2	CASNPSGWGTGELFF	TGTGCCAGCAACCCTTCCGGGTGGGGGACCGGGGAGCTGTTTTTT
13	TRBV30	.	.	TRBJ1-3	CACRVGGGNTIYF	TGTGCCTGCCGCGTGGGGGGAGGAAACACCATATATTTT
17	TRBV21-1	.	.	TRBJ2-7	CASSKVRLAGERYEQYF	TGTGCCAGCAGCAAAGTACGGCTAGCGGGAGAGCGCTACGAGCAGTACTTC
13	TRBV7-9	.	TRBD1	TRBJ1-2	CASNQQGTYGYTF	TGTGCCAGCAACCAACAGGGGACCTATGGCTACACCTTC
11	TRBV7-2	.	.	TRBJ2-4	CASSLQNIQYF	TGTGCCAGCAGCCTACAAAACATTCAGTACTTC
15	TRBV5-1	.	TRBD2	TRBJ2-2	CASSSSGMNTGELFF	TGCGCCAGCAGCTCTAGCGGGATGAACACCGGGGAGCTGTTTTTT
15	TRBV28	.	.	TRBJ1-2	CASSLESSGTYGYTF	TGTGCCAGCAGTTTAGAATCATCGGGGACCTATGGCTACACCTTC
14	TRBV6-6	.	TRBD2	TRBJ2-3	CASSYWEGVDTQYF	TGTGCCAGCAGTTACTGGGAGGGCGTAGATACGCAGTATTTT
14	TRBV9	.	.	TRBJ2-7	CASSVGRGPYEQYF	TGTGCCAGCAGCGTTGGCAGGGGTCCGTACGAGCAGTACTTC
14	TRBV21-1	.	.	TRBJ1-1	CASSKEGTGTEAFF	TGTGCCAGCAGCAAAGAGGGCACAGGGACTGAAGCTTTCTTT
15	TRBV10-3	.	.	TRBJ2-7	CAISAGTGRTYEQYF	TGTGCCATCAGTGCTGGAACAGGGCGTACCTACGAGCAGTACTTC
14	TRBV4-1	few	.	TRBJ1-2	CASSQGAGTSGYTF	TGCGCCAGCAGCCAGGGGGCGGGGACTAGTGGCTACACCTTC
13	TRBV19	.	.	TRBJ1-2	CASTRSGTKGYTF	TGTGCCAGTACCAGGTCCGGGACCAAGGGCTACACCTTC
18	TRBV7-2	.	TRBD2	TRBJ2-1	CASSLAGTSGSRPNEQFF	TGTGCCAGCAGCTTAGCCGGGACTAGCGGGAGCAGGCCGAATGAGCAGTTCTTC
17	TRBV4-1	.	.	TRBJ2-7	CASSPTKQQAPPPEQYF	TGCGCCAGCAGCCCAACTAAACAACAGGCGCCTCCTCCCGAGCAGTACTTC
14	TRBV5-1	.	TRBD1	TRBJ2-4	CASSFFSGGNIQYF	TGCGCCAGCAGCTTCTTCTCAGGGGGCAACATTCAGTACTTC
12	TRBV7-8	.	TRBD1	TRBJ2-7	CASQGQGHEQYF	TGTGCCTCCCAGGGACAGGGTCACGAGCAGTACTTC
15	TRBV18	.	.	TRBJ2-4	CASSPDGTAKNIQYF	TGTGCCAGCTCTCCGGATGGTACGGCCAAAAACATTCAGTACTTC
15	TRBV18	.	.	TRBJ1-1	CASSPIAREGTEAFF	TGTGCCAGCTCACCTATTGCACGGGAAGGAACTGAAGCTTTCTTT
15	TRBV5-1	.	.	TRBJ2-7	CASSGKAAGAYEQYF	TGCGCCAGCAGCGGGAAGGCGGCGGGTGCCTACGAGCAGTACTTC
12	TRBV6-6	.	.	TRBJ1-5	CASSPPNQPQHF	TGTGCCAGCAGCCCGCCCAATCAGCCCCAGCATTTT
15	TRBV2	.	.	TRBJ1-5	CASTKELYSNQPQHF	TGTGCCAGCACGAAAGAACTCTATAGCAATCAGCCCCAGCATTTT
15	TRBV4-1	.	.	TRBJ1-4	CASSSGDTQNEKLFF	TGCGCCAGCAGCTCAGGGGACACACAGAATGAAAAACTGTTTTTT
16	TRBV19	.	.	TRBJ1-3	CASSIPMDSSGNTIYF	TGTGCCAGTAGTATACCTATGGACAGCTCTGGAAACACCATATATTTT
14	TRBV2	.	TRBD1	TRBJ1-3	CASSGTGGGNTIYF	TGTGCCAGCAGCGGGACAGGTGGCGGAAACACCATATATTTT
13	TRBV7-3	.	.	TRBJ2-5	CASSLELQETQYF	TGTGCCAGCAGCTTAGAATTACAAGAGACCCAGTACTTC
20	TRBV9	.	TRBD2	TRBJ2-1	CASSVSLGGWTSGRPNEQFF	TGTGCCAGCAGCGTCAGCCTTGGGGGGTGGACTAGCGGGAGACCTAATGAGCAGTTCTTC
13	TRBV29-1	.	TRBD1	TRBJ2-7	CSAWDRGAYEQYF	TGCAGCGCCTGGGACAGGGGAGCCTACGAGCAGTACTTC
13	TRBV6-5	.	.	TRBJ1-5	CASSRGRNQPQHF	TGTGCCAGCAGTCGCGGACGCAATCAGCCCCAGCATTTT
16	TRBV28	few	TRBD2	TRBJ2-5	CASSLRAGVTSETQYF	TGTGCCAGCAGTTTACGGGCGGGAGTAACTTCAGAGACCCAGTACTTC
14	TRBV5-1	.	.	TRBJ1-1	CASSGRGTSFEAFF	TGCGCCAGCAGCGGCCGCGGGACGTCATTTGAAGCTTTCTTT
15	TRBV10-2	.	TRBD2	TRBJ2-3	CASMVSSGRTDTQYF	TGCGCCAGCATGGTGTCTAGCGGGAGAACAGATACGCAGTATTTT
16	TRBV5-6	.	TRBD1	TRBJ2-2	CASSRWTGGDTGELFF	TGTGCCAGCAGCCGATGGACAGGGGGCGACACCGGGGAGCTGTTTTTT
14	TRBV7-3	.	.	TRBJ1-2	CASSLTRGGYGYTF	TGTGCCAGCAGCTTAACGAGAGGGGGTTATGGCTACACCTTC
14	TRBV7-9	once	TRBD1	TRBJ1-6	CASSLTQGASPLHF	TGTGCCAGCAGCTTAACTCAGGGGGCTTCACCCCTCCACTTT
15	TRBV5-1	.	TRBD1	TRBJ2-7	CASSLGQGRTTEQYF	TGCGCCAGCAGCTTGGGACAGGGGAGAACTACGGAGCAGTACTTC
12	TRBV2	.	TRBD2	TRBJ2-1	CASISGLEGWVF	TGTGCCAGCATCTCCGGACTAGAAGGGTGGGTCTTC
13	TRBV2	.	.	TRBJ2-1	CASFGQGDGEQFF	TGTGCCAGCTTTGGGCAGGGTGACGGTGAGCAGTTCTTC
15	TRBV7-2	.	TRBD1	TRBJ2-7	CVSSLVTGQGLEQYF	TGTGTCAGCAGCTTAGTGACAGGACAGGGACTCGAGCAGTACTTC
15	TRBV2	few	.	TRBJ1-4	CASSESPTKGLKLFF	TGTGCCAGCAGTGAATCGCCGACAAAGGGCCTTAAACTGTTTTTT
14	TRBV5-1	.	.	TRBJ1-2	CASSLAGREDGYTF	TGCGCCAGCAGCTTGGCCGGCAGGGAGGATGGCTACACCTTC
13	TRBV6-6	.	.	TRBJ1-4	CASSYPQGGKLFF	TGTGCCAGCAGTTACCCCCAGGGCGGTAAACTGTTTTTT
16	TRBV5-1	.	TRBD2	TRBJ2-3	CASSSHLAGFTDTQYF	TGCGCCAGCAGCTCCCATCTAGCGGGGTTCACAGATACGCAGTATTTT
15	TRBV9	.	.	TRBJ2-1	CASSVAGETYNEQFF	TGTGCCAGCAGCGTAGCGGGTGAAACCTACAATGAGCAGTTCTTC
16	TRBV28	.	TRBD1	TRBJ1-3	CASSSKGTGAGNTIYF	TGTGCCAGCAGTTCAAAAGGGACAGGGGCTGGAAACACCATATATTTT
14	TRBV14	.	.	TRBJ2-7	CASSQGHLRAAQYF	TGTGCCAGCAGCCAAGGGCATCTGAGGGCCGCACAGTACTTC
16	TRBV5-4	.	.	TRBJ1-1	CASSGEGLGMGTEAFF	TGTGCCAGCAGCGGCGAGGGACTGGGGATGGGCACTGAAGCTTTCTTT
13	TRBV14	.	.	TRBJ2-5	CASKGPGGETQYF	TGTGCCAGCAAGGGACCCGGCGGGGAGACCCAGTACTTC
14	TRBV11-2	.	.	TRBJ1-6	CASSSLPRNSPLHF	TGTGCCAGCAGCTCCCTTCCGAGGAACTCACCCCTCCACTTT
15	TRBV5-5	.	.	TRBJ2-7	CASSLAKEGPYEQYF	TGTGCCAGCAGCTTGGCCAAGGAGGGGCCCTACGAGCAGTACTTC
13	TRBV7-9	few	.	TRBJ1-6	CAVVSGTNSPLHF	TGTGCCGTAGTAAGCGGTACGAATTCACCCCTCCACTTT
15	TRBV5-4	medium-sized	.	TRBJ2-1	CASSFDQRSYNEQFF	TGTGCCAGCAGCTTCGACCAGCGTTCCTACAATGAGCAGTTCTTC
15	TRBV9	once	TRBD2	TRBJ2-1	CASSVASGRAVEQFF	TGTGCCAGCAGCGTAGCGAGCGGGAGGGCCGTTGAGCAGTTCTTC
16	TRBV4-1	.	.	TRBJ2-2	CASSQEARGQTGELFF	TGCGCCAGCAGCCAAGAAGCCAGGGGACAAACCGGGGAGCTGTTTTTT
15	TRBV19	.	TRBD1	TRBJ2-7	CASSIVGQGGYEQYF	TGTGCCAGTAGTATAGTGGGACAGGGTGGCTACGAGCAGTACTTC
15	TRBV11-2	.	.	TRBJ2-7	CASSLGYSRGSEQYF	TGTGCCAGCAGCTTAGGGTATAGTAGGGGGTCCGAGCAGTACTTC
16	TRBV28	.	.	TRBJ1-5	CASSSPRVTSNQPQHF	TGTGCCAGCAGTTCCCCTAGGGTTACGAGCAATCAGCCCCAGCATTTT
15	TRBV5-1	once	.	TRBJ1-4	CASRKGRPTNEKLFF	TGCGCCAGCAGGAAAGGACGGCCAACTAATGAAAAACTGTTTTTT
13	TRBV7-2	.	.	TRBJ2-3	CASSRLVRDTQYF	TGTGCCAGCAGCAGACTAGTAAGAGATACGCAGTATTTT